The following is a T cell receptor beta chain sequence with its context. This sample was taken from a study of blood T cell repertoires in COVID-19. Study background: The study drew acute and convalescent COVID-19 samples from the United States, Italy and Spain.

CDR1 is MNHEY and CDR2 is SMNVEV in the germline V gene (reference sequence). This CDR3 is built from 15 residues. V shed 2 bases and J 0 bases; nucleotides not matched to a gene: 4. Sequenced by immunoSEQ multiplex PCR; TCRdb stores in-frame clones only, minus some. The sample has about 240,000 clones, about 86% seen once. The sequencing sample was made of peripheral blood. This chain joins TRBV27 and TRBJ2-7; TRBD2 matches at 7 bases. This clonotype was obtained from a woman older than 75 with acute or convalescent COVID-19. The CDR3 region has the DNA TGTGCCAGCAGTTTAAGGGCTAGCGGCTCCTACGAGCAGTACTTC. Amino acid sequence: CASSLRASGSYEQYF.